This section outlines one T cell receptor beta chain sequence together with its context. The data stem from a study of blood T cell repertoires in COVID-19. Study context: The study drew acute and convalescent COVID-19 samples from the United States, Italy and Spain. T cells, B-cell-depleted T cells, or PBMCs provided the cDNA or gDNA that served as material.

Original analysis: Estimates of nucleated cell counts were drawn from the amplification of reference gene primers. The protocol was immunoSEQ multiplex PCR, while the TCRdb copy is restricted to in-frame clones and leaves out a portion. V and J calls and clone size are copied from that table; D and trimming were computed from the DNA. The table shows about 59,000 clones, with 70% to 85% occurring only once. This sequence originates from a man in his sixties with acute or convalescent COVID-19. Sequenced: peripheral blood.

The CDR3 spells CASSDSKSETEANYGYTF. The DNA for the CDR3 is TGTGCCAGCAGTGACTCGAAGTCCGAGACAGAGGCTAACTATGGCTACACCTTC. The gene calls are TRBV6-4 and TRBJ1-2; D might be TRBD1 (5 bases). The CDR3 runs 18 residues. Per the germline V gene, CDR1 is MRHNA and CDR2 is SNTAGT. V was cut by 0 bases and J by 0 bases, with 17 bases left in between.